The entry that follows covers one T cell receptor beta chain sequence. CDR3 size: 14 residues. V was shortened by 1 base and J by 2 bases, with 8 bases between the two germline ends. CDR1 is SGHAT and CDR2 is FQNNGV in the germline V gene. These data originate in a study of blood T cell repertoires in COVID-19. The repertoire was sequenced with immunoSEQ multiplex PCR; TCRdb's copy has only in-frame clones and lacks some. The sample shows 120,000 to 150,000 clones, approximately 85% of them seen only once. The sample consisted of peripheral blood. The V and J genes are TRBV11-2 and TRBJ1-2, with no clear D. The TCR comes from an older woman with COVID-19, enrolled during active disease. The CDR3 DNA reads TGTGCCAGCAGCTTAGGCGCGGGAAACTATGGCTACACCTTC. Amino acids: CASSLGAGNYGYTF.